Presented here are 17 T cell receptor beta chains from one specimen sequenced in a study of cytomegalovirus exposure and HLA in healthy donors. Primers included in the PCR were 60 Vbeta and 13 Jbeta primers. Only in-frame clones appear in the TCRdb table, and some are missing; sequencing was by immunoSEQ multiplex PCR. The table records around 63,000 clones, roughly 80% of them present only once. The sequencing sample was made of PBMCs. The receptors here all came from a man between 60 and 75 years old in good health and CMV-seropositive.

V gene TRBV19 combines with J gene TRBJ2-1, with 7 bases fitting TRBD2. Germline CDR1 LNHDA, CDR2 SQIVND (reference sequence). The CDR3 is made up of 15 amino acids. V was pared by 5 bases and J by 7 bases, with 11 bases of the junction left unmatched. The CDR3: CASSYAGALVNEQFF. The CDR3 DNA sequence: TGTGCCAGTAGTTATGCGGGAGCCTTGGTAAATGAGCAGTTCTTC.

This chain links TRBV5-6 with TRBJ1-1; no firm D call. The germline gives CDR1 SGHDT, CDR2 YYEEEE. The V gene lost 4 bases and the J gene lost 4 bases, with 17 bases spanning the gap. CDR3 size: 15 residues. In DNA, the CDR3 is TGTGCCAGCAGCCCGTCGCTCATAGCGGGCACTGAAGCTTTCTTT. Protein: CASSPSLIAGTEAFF.

The CDR3 DNA reads TGCGCCAGCAGCCCCCGGACAACAGGAAACACCATATATTTT. This codes for CASSPRTTGNTIYF. V and J are TRBV5-1 and TRBJ1-3; perhaps TRBD1 as D (5 bases). Germline V lookup: CDR1 SGHRS, CDR2 YFSETQ. V was trimmed by 4 bases and J by 4 bases, leaving 12 bases between them. The CDR3 extends over 14 amino acids.

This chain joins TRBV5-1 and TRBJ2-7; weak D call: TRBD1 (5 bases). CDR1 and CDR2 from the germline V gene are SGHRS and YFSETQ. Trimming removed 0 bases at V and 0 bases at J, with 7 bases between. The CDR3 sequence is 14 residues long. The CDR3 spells CASSLGQSSYEQYF. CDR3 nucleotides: TGCGCCAGCAGCTTGGGACAGAGCTCCTACGAGCAGTACTTC.

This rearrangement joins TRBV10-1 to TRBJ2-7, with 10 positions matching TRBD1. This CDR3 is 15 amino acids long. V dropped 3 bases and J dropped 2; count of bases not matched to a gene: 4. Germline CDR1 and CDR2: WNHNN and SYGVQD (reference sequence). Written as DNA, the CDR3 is TGCGCCAGCAGTGACGGACAGGGGGAGGCCTACGAGCAGTACTTC. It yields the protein CASSDGQGEAYEQYF.

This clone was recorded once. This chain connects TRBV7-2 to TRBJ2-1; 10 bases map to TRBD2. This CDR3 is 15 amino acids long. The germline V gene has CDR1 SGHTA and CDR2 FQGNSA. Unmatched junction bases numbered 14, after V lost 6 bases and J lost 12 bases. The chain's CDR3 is CASRISGRLAGPQFF. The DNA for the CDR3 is TGTGCCAGCAGAATTAGCGGGAGGTTGGCGGGACCGCAGTTCTTC.

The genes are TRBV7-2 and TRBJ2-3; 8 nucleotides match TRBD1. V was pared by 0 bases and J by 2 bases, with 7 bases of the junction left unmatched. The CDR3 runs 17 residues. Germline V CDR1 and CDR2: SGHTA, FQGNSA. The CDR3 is CASSLAARQGFTDTQYF. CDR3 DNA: TGTGCCAGCAGCTTAGCTGCGCGACAGGGGTTCACAGATACGCAGTATTTT. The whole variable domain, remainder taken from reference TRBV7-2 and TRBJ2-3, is GAGVSQSPSNKVTEKGKDVELRCDPISGHTALYWYRQSLGQGLEFLIYFQGNSAPDKSGLPSDRFSAERTGGSVSTLTIQRTQQEDSAVYLCASSLAARQGFTDTQYFGPGTRLTVL.

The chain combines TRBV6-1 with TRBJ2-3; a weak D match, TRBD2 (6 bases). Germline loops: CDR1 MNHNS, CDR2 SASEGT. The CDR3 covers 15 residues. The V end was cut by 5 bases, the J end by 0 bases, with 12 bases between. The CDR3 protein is CASSRGGPSTDTQYF. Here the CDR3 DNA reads TGTGCCAGCAGTAGAGGAGGGCCTAGCACAGATACGCAGTATTTT.

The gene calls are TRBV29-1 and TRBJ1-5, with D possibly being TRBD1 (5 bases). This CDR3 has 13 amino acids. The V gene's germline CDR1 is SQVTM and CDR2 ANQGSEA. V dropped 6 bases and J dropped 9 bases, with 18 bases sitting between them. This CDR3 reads CSVKGDSGRPQHF. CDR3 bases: TGCAGCGTCAAAGGGGATTCAGGGCGGCCCCAGCATTTT.

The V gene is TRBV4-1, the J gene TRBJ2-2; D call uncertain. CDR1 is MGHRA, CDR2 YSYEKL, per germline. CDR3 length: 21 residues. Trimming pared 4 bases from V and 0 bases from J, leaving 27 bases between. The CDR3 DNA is TGCGCCAGCAGCCGCCTCCAAATATTTATCCGCGGAGCTACGAACACCGGGGAGCTGTTTTTT. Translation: CASSRLQIFIRGATNTGELFF.

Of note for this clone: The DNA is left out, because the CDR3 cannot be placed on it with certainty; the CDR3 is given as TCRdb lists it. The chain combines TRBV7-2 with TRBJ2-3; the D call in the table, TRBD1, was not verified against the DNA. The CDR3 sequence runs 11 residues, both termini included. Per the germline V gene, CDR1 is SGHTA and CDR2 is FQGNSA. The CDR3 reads CASSWGQGSYF.

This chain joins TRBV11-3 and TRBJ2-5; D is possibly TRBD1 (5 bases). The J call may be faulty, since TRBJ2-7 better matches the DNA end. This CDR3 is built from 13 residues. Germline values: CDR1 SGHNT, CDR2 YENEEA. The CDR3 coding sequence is TGTGCCAGCAGCTTAGGACAGTCCTACGAGCAGTACTTC. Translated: CASSLGQSYEQYF.

The CDR3 reads CASSFSGTEAFF. Written as DNA, the CDR3 is TGTGCCAGCAGCTTCTCCGGGACTGAAGCTTTCTTT. The chain couples TRBV11-2 to TRBJ1-1, with D unclear. Germline V gene data show CDR1 as SGHAT and CDR2 as FQNNGV. CDR3 length: 12 amino acids. Deletions cut 3 bases from V and 5 bases from J, with 7 bases between.

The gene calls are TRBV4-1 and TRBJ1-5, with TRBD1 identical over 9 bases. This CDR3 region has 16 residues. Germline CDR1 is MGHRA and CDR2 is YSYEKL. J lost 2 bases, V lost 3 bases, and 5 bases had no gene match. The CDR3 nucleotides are TGCGCCAGCAGCCAGTTCACAGGGGGCGGCAATCAGCCCCAGCATTTT. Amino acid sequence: CASSQFTGGGNQPQHF.

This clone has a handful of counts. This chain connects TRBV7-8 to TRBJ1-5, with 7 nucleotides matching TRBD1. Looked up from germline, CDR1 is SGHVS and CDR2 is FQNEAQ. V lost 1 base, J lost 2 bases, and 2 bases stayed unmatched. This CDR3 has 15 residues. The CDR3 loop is CASSLGGGGNQPQHF. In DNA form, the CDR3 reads TGTGCCAGCAGCTTAGGAGGGGGCGGCAATCAGCCCCAGCATTTT.

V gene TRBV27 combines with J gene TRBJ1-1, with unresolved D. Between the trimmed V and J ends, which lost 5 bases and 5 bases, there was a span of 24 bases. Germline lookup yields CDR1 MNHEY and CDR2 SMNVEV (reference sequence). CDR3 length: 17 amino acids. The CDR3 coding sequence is TGTGCCAGCAGTAAGAAGCCCAGCCTTATGGTGAGGACTGAAGCTTTCTTT. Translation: CASSKKPSLMVRTEAFF.

Written as DNA, the CDR3 is TGTGCCAGCAGCCCCACTAGGCACGAGCAGTACTTC. Translation: CASSPTRHEQYF. V is TRBV7-2 and J is TRBJ2-7; TRBD2 might be the D (5 bases). CDR1 SGHTA and CDR2 FQGNSA come from the germline V gene. The CDR3 runs to 12 residues. With 5 bases removed from V and 5 bases from J, the gap between germline ends came to 10 bases.